This T cell receptor beta chain comes out of a study of PD-1 blockade in classical Hodgkin lymphoma. Regarding the study as a whole: TCR diversity rose significantly by C4D1 in CD4+ but not CD8+ cells. What caused the repertoire differences, perhaps disease activity or prior therapy, remains undefined. Complete responders' baseline diversity resembled that of newly diagnosed patients. Exclusion covered patients beginning nivolumab under 1 year post-ASCT.

Turning to this clone: What it recognizes is unknown.

V dropped 2 bases and J dropped 4 bases, with 9 bases sitting between them. From germline, CDR1 is MNHEY and CDR2 SMNVEV (reference sequence). This CDR3 region has 13 residues. Data came from immunoSEQ multiplex PCR; TCRdb stores just in-frame clones and leaves some out. The data hold tens of thousands of clones, with under 95% observed a single time. The patients all showed relapse after autologous stem cell transplantation, while their brentuximab vedotin exposure varied. Material: peripheral blood mononuclear cells (PBMCs), obtained at baseline. The receptor's source is a human donor with classical Hodgkin lymphoma. This chain uses TRBV27 with TRBJ2-7; D is perhaps TRBD1 (6 bases). The CDR3 bases are TGTGCCAGCAGTTTAGGGACATATTACGAGCAGTACTTC. This gives the protein CASSLGTYYEQYF.